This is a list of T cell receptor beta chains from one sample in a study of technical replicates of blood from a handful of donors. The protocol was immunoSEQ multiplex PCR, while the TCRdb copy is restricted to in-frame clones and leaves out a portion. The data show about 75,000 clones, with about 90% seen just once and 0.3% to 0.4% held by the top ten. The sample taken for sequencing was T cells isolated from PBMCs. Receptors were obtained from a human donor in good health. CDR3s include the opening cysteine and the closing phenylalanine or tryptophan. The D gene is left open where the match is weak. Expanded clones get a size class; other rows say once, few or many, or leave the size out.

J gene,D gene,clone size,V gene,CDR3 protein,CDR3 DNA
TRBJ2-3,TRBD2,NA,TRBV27,CASSLYLAGGPADTQYF,TGTGCCAGCAGTTTGTATTTAGCGGGAGGGCCCGCAGATACGCAGTATTTT
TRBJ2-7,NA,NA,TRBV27,CASSSSGDSYEQYF,TGTGCCAGCAGTTCGTCAGGGGATTCCTACGAGCAGTACTTC
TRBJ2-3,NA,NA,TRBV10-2,CASEEVADTQYF,TGCGCCAGCGAGGAGGTAGCAGATACGCAGTATTTT
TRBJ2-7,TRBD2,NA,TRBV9,CASSVDREGLYEQYF,TGTGCCAGCAGCGTAGATCGGGAGGGCCTCTACGAGCAGTACTTC
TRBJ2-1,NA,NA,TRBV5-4,CASSLDWDSYNEQFF,TGTGCCAGCAGCTTGGACTGGGACTCATACAATGAGCAGTTCTTC
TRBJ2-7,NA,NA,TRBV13,CASSPTTLRGEQYF,TGTGCCAGCAGCCCCACCACGCTTAGGGGCGAGCAGTACTTC
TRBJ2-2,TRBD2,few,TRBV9,CASSGGASGNTGELFF,TGTGCCAGCAGCGGAGGGGCTAGCGGGAACACCGGGGAGCTGTTTTTT
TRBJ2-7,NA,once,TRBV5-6,CASSLSRYTYEQYF,TGTGCCAGCAGCTTATCCAGGTACACCTACGAGCAGTACTTC
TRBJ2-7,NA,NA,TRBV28,CASSPFTEEEQYF,TGTGCCAGCAGTCCATTTACGGAGGAGGAACAGTACTTC
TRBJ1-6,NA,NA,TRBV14,CASSQGRENSPLHF,TGTGCCAGCAGCCAAGGACGGGAAAATTCACCCCTCCACTTT
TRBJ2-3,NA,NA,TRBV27,CAIRGISSTDTQYF,TGTGCCATCCGGGGGATCTCTAGCACAGATACGCAGTATTTT